Presented here are 14 T cell receptor beta chains from one specimen sequenced in a study of T cells in women clearing cervical HPV infection. Data came from immunoSEQ multiplex PCR; TCRdb stores just in-frame clones and leaves some out. The ten most abundant clones cover about 1.6% of a sample with approximately 52,000 clones. Sequenced input: blood buffy coat. Receptor source: a woman between 18 and 70 years old with a cervical HPV16 infection that either progressed to CIN3+ or cleared (not recorded which).

Remarks on this clone: The read is 3 residues too short to cover the CDR3 end, so that end is filled in from the germline J gene. The chain carries TRBV20-1 and TRBJ2-5; weak D call: TRBD2 (5 bases). The V end was cut by 8 bases, the J end by 1 base, with 11 bases between. The CDR3 spans 12 residues. CDR1 is DFQATT, CDR2 SNEGSKA, per germline (reference sequence). The CDR3: CSPWTGQETQYF. The part of the CDR3 DNA that was read is TGCAGTCCTTGGACTGGCCAAGAGACC.

Regarding this clone: The CDR3 extends 3 residues past the end of the read, so its final part is completed from the germline J gene. The chain links TRBV28 to TRBJ2-5; D is perhaps TRBD2 (6 bases). V dropped 6 bases and J dropped 1 base, with 9 bases sitting between them. The germline V gene has CDR1 MDHEN and CDR2 SYDVKM. The CDR3 has 13 amino acids. The DNA read from the CDR3 is TGTGCCAGCAGCTGGGACTTCCAAGAGACC. Translated, it gives CASSWDFQET. The entire CDR3 protein is CASSWDFQETQYF.

A note on this clone: Coverage ceases 3 residues before the CDR3 finishes, and the germline J gene fills in the end. The chain carries TRBV20-1 and TRBJ1-4; a weak D match, TRBD1 (5 bases). The CDR3 has 19 residues. Germline V gives CDR1 DFQATT, CDR2 SNEGSKA (reference sequence). The V end was cut by 4 bases, the J end by 0 bases, with 24 bases between. The CDR3 bases that were read are TGCAGTGCTAACGGTTACACAGACCTGATGACAGCAACTAATGAAAAA. The encoded protein is CSANGYTDLMTATNEK. The whole CDR3 sequence is CSANGYTDLMTATNEKLFF.

On this clone itself: Coverage ceases 3 residues before the CDR3 finishes, and the germline J gene fills in the end. Other DNA sequences in this specimen translate into the identical CDR3. The V and J genes are TRBV18 and TRBJ1-1; TRBD1 aligns across 8 bases. The CDR3 loop spans 15 amino acids. In germline, CDR1 is KGHSH, CDR2 LQKENI. The J segment lost 3 bases and the V segment lost 3 bases, leaving 6 bases of the junction unmatched. The CDR3 bases that were read are TGTGCCAGCTCACCTGGCAGGGGGCGGGACACTGAA. Its protein is CASSPGRGRDTE. The CDR3 reads in full as CASSPGRGRDTEAFF. The entire variable domain, with the rest obtained from reference TRBV18 and TRBJ1-1, is as follows: NAGVMQNPRHLVRRRGQEARLRCSPMKGHSHVYWYRQLPEEGLKFMVYLQKENIIDESGMPKERFSAEFPKEGPSILRIQQVVRGDSAAYFCASSPGRGRDTEAFFGQGTRLTVV.

In the case of this clone: The read falls 3 residues short of the CDR3 end, and the missing part is taken from the germline J gene. The V and J genes are TRBV7-9 and TRBJ2-1; possible D gene TRBD2, 6 bases. V lost 3 bases and J lost 3, with 12 bases in between. The CDR3 loop spans 15 amino acids. CDR1 and CDR2 (germline): SEHNR, FQNEAQ (reference sequence). The sequenced part of the CDR3 DNA is TGTGCCAGCAGCTTCCTAGGGACTGACTACAATGAG. Translating it yields CASSFLGTDYNE. The whole CDR3 protein is CASSFLGTDYNEQFF.

The sequenced CDR3 bases are TGTGCCACCACAGCCTCAAACTTGAGGGAGACC. Amino acids: CATTASNLRET. The whole CDR3 region reads CATTASNLRETQYF. The chain combines TRBV19 with TRBJ2-5; D is undetermined. The CDR3 end is not reached by the read, which stops 3 residues before it; the germline J gene fills it in. Trimming took off 10 bases at V and 5 bases at J, with 20 bases between the two ends. This CDR3 has 14 residues. Germline CDR1 reads LNHDA; CDR2 reads SQIVND (reference sequence).

A remark on this clone: The read is 3 residues too short to cover the CDR3 end, so that end is filled in from the germline J gene. The chain couples TRBV19 to TRBJ1-5; 8 bases fit TRBD1. Germline CDR1 LNHDA, CDR2 SQIVND (reference sequence). This CDR3 has 15 residues. The V and J ends lost 10 bases and 4 bases, in that order; junction bases with no gene match: 12. CDR3 bases read: TGTGCCACCCAATCACCGACAGGGGCAAATCAGCCC. This codes for CATQSPTGANQP. The entire CDR3 protein reads CATQSPTGANQPQHF.

About this clone itself: The CDR3 end is not reached by the read, which stops 3 residues before it; the germline J gene fills it in. The chain carries TRBV5-1 and TRBJ1-2; a weak D match, TRBD1 (5 bases). The germline V and J ends were trimmed by 0 bases and 0 bases, with 15 bases remaining between them. The germline V gene encodes CDR1 SGHRS and CDR2 YFSETQ. CDR3 length: 17 residues. CDR3 in amino acids: CASSLARRGRANYGYTF. Incomplete CDR3 DNA: TGCGCCAGCAGCTTGGCCAGGCGAGGCAGGGCTAACTATGGC.

Note on this clone: The CDR3 extends 3 residues past the end of the read, so its final part is completed from the germline J gene. This chain uses TRBV29-1 with TRBJ1-4; 8 positions match TRBD1. Germline CDR1 SQVTM, CDR2 ANQGSEA. CDR3 length: 14 amino acids. The DNA read from the CDR3 is TGCAGCGTTGAAGATCAATGGACAGGGCGGAAA. It is translated as CSVEDQWTGRK. The CDR3 reads in full as CSVEDQWTGRKLFF.

This chain's CDR3 is CASSSQGQGSYGYTF. The covered CDR3 bases are TGTGCCAGCAGCTCCCAGGGACAGGGCTCTTATGGC. This chain joins TRBV5-4 and TRBJ1-2; 9 nucleotides agree with TRBD1. The read finishes 3 residues shy of the CDR3 end, and the germline J gene is used to complete it. The CDR3 contains 15 residues. V trimming: 3 bases; J trimming: 5 bases; junction bases outside the gene matches: 8. The germline V gene has CDR1 SGHNT and CDR2 YYREEE (reference sequence).

Details on this clone: The DNA ends 3 residues before the CDR3 does, and the rest of the CDR3 is filled in from the germline J gene. The V gene is TRBV7-9, the J gene TRBJ1-4, with 9 nucleotides matching TRBD1. The CDR3 sequence is 15 residues long. Germline CDR1 is SEHNR and CDR2 is FQNEAQ (reference sequence). V lost 2 bases, J lost 5 bases, and 3 bases stayed unmatched. CDR3 DNA (partial): TGTGCCAGCAGCTTATCCGGACAGGGGAATGAAAAA. This encodes CASSLSGQGNEK. The whole CDR3 reads CASSLSGQGNEKLFF.

Comments on this clone: The CDR3 end lies 3 residues beyond the end of the read and is filled in from the germline J gene. J is TRBJ2-3 and V is TRBV7-7; perhaps TRBD1 as D (6 bases). Trimming took 1 base from V and 6 from J, leaving 8 bases between them. Germline assignment: CDR1 SSHAT and CDR2 FNYEAQ (reference sequence). CDR3 length: 13 residues. CDR3 DNA, as far as it was read: TGTGCCAGCAGCTTAGTTAGGGGGGATACG. Protein product: CASSLVRGDT. The CDR3 reads in full as CASSLVRGDTQYF.

Concerning this clone itself: The DNA ends 3 residues before the CDR3 does, and the rest of the CDR3 is filled in from the germline J gene. The rearrangement joins TRBV29-1 to TRBJ1-1, with 8 bases lining up with TRBD1. Unmatched junction bases numbered 6, after V lost 7 bases and J lost 5 bases. Germline CDR1 is SQVTM and CDR2 is ANQGSEA. The length of the CDR3 is 12 residues. The CDR3 here is CSGSTGGTEAFF. CDR3 bases read: TGCAGCGGAAGCACAGGGGGGACTGAA.

Points on this clone: From the germline J gene comes the end of the CDR3, since the read stops 3 residues before it. This chain connects TRBV19 to TRBJ2-1, with TRBD1 matching 7 bases. The CDR3 sequence is 15 residues long. CDR1 and CDR2 (germline): LNHDA, SQIVND (reference sequence). V was clipped by 5 bases and J by 0 bases; unmatched bases: 4. The DNA read from the CDR3 is TGTGCCAGTAGTGGAGACAGGGCCTCCTACAATGAG. This codes for CASSGDRASYNE. The whole CDR3 region reads CASSGDRASYNEQFF. The full variable domain, with the rest looked up from reference TRBV19 and TRBJ2-1, is DGGITQSPKYLFRKEGQNVTLSCEQNLNHDAMYWYRQDPGQGLRLIYYSQIVNDFQKGDIAEGYSVSREKKESFPLTVTSAQKNPTAFYLCASSGDRASYNEQFFGPGTRLTVL.